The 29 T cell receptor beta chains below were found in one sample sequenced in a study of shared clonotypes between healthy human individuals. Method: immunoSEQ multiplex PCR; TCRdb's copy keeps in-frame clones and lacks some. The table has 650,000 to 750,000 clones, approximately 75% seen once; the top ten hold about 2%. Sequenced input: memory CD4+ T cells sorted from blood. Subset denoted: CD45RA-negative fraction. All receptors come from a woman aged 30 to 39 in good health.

The CDR3 is CASSRRTGAYEQYF. The CDR3 DNA is TGTGCCAGCAGCCGGCGGACGGGGGCGTACGAGCAGTACTTC. The V and J genes are TRBV11-1 and TRBJ2-7; D tentatively reads TRBD1 or TRBD2 (6 bases each). With 5 bases removed from V and 4 bases from J, the gap between germline ends came to 15 bases. CDR3 length: 14 residues. The V gene's germline CDR1 is SGHAT and CDR2 FQDESV (reference sequence). The full variable domain, completed using reference TRBV11-1 and TRBJ2-7, is EAEVAQSPRYKITEKSQAVAFWCDPISGHATLYWYRQILGQGPELLVQFQDESVVDDSQLPKDRFSAERLKGVDSTLKIQPAELGDSAMYLCASSRRTGAYEQYFGPGTRLTVT.

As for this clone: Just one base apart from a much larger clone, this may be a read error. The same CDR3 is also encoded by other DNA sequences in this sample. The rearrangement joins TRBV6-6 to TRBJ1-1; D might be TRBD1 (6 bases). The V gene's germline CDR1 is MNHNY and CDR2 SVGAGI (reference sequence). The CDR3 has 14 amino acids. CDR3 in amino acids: CASSYKDSQTEAFF. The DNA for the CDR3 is TGCGCCAGCAGTTACAAGGACAGCCAAACTGAAGCTTTCTTT.

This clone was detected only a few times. Here the CDR3 DNA reads TGTGCCAGTGGATCAATACAGGGTGGGGTGGAGACCCAGTACTTC. Protein sequence: CASGSIQGGVETQYF. The gene calls are TRBV19 and TRBJ2-5; weak D call: TRBD1 (6 bases). Trimming took 8 bases from V and 5 from J, leaving 21 bases between them. This CDR3 is built from 15 residues. The V gene's germline CDR1 is LNHDA and CDR2 SQIVND (reference sequence).

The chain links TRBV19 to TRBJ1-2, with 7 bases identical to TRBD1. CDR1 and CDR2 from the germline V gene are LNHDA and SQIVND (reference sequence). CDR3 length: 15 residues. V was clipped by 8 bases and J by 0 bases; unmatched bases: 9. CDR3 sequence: CASGPRQGANYGYTF. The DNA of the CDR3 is TGTGCCAGTGGACCCAGACAGGGAGCTAACTATGGCTACACCTTC.

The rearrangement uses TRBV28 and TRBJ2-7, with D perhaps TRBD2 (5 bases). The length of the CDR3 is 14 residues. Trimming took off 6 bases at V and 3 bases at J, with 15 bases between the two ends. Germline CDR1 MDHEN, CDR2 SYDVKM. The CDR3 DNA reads TGTGCCAGCAGCGCCGGGAACATTAACTACGAGCAGTACTTC. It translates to CASSAGNINYEQYF.

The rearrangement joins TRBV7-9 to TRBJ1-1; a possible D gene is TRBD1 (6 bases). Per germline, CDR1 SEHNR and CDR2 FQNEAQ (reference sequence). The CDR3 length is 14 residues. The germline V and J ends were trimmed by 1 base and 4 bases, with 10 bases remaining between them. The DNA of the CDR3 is TGTGCCAGCAGCTTAGTCCGGGGGCGCACTGAAGCTTTCTTT. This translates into CASSLVRGRTEAFF.

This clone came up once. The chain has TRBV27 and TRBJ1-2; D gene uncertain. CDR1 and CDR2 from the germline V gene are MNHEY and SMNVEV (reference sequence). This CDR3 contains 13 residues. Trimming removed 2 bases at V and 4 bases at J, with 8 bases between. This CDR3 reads CASSLNTVYGYTF. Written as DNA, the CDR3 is TGTGCCAGCAGTTTAAATACAGTCTATGGCTACACCTTC.

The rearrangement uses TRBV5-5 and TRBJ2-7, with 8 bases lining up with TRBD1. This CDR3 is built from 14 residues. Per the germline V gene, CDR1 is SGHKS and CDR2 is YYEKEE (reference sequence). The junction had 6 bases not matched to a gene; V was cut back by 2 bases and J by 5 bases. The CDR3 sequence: CASSFWTGYDEQYF. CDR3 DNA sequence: TGTGCCAGCAGCTTCTGGACAGGGTACGACGAGCAGTACTTC.

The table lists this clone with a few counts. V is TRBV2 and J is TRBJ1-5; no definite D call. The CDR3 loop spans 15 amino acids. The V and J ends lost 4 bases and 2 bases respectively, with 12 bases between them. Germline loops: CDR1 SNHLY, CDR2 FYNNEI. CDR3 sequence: CASSADPWGNQPQHF. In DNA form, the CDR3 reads TGTGCCAGCAGTGCGGACCCGTGGGGCAATCAGCCCCAGCATTTT.

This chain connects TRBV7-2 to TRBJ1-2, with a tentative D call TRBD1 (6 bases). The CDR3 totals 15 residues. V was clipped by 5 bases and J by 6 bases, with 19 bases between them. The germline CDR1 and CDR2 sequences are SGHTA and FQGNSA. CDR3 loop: CASSHRDGRLNGYTF. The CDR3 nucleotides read TGTGCCAGCAGCCACAGGGACGGGAGACTGAATGGCTACACCTTC.

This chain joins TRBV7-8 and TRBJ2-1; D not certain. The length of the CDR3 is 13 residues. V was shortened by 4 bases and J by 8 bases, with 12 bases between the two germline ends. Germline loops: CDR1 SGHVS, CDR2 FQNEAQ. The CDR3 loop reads CASSSPNRHEQFF. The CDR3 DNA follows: TGTGCCAGCAGCTCACCAAATCGACATGAGCAGTTCTTC.

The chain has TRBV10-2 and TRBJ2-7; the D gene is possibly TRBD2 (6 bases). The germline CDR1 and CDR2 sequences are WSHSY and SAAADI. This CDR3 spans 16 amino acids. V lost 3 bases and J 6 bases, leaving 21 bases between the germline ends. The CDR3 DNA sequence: TGCGCCAGCAGTGAAGGTCTTTGGCGGGACTCCGCCGAGCAGTACTTC. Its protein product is CASSEGLWRDSAEQYF.

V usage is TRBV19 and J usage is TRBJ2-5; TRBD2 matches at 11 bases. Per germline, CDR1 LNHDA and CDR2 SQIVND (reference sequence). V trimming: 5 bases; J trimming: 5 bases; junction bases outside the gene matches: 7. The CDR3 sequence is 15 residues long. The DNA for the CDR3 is TGTGCCAGTAGTCCCCTAGCGGGAGGACGGGAGACCCAGTACTTC. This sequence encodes CASSPLAGGRETQYF.

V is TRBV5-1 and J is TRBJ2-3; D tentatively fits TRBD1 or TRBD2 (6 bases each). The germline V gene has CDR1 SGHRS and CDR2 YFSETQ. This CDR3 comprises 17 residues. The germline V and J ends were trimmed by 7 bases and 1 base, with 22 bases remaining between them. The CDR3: CASRSGARGRGTDTQYF. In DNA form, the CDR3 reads TGCGCCAGCCGGTCGGGGGCCCGTGGCCGGGGCACAGATACGCAGTATTTT.

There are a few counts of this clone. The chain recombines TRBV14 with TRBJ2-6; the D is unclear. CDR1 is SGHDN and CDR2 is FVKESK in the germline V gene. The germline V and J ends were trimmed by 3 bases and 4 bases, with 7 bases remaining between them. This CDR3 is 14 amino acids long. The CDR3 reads CASSHQWGANVLTF. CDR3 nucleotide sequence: TGTGCCAGCAGCCACCAGTGGGGGGCCAACGTCCTGACTTTC. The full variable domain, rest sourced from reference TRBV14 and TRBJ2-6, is EAGVTQFPSHSVIEKGQTVTLRCDPISGHDNLYWYRRVMGKEIKFLLHFVKESKQDESGMPNNRFLAERTGGTYSTLKVQPAELEDSGVYFCASSHQWGANVLTFGAGSRLTVL.

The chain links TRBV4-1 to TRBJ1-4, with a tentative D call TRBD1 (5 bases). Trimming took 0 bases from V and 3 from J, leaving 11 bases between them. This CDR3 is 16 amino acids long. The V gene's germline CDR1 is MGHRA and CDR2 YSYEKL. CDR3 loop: CASSQDIGASNEKLFF. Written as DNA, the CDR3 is TGCGCCAGCAGCCAAGATATAGGGGCGTCTAATGAAAAACTGTTTTTT.

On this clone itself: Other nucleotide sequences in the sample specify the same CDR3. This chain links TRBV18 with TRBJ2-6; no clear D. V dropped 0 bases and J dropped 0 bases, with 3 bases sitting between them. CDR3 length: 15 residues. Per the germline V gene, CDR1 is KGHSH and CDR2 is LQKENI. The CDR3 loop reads CASSPPSSGANVLTF. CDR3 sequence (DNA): TGTGCCAGCTCACCACCGAGCTCTGGGGCCAACGTCCTGACTTTC.

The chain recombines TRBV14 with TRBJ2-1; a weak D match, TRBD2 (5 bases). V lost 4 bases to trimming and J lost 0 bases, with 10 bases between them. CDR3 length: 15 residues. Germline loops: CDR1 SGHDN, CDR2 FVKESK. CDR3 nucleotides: TGTGCCAGCAGCCCGCCGGGGAGCTCCTACAATGAGCAGTTCTTC. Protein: CASSPPGSSYNEQFF.

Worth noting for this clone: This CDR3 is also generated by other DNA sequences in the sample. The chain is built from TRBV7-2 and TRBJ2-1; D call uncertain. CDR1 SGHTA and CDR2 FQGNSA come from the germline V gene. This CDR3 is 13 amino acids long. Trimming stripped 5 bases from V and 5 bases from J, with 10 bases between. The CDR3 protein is CASSPYLNNEQFF. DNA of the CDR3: TGTGCCAGCAGCCCGTACTTGAACAATGAGCAGTTCTTC.

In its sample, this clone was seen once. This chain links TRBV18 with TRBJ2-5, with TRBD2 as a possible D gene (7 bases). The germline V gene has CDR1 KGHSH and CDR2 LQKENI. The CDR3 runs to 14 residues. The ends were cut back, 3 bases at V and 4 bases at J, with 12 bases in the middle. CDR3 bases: TGTGCCAGCTCACCTCGCGGGGGCGGAGAGACCCAGTACTTC. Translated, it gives CASSPRGGGETQYF.

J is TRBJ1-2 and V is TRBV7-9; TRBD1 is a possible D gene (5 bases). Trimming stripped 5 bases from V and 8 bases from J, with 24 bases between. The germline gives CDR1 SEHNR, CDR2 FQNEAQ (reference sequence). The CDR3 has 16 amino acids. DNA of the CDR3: TGTGCCAGCAGCCGCTCGGGACGCTCGACCCCCGGCGGCTACACCTTC. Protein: CASSRSGRSTPGGYTF.

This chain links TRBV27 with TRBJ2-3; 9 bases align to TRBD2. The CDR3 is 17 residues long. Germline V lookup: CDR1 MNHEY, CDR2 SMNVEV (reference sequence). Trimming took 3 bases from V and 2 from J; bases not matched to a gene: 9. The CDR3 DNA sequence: TGTGCCAGCAGTTTTATGCTAGCGGGATCACCCACAGATACGCAGTATTTT. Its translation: CASSFMLAGSPTDTQYF.

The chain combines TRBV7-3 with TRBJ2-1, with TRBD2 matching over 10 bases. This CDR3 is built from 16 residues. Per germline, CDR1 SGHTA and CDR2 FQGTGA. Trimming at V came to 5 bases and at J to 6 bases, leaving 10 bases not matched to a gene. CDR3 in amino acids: CASSPRAGGLGNEQFF. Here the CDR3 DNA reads TGTGCCAGCAGCCCCCGAGCGGGAGGGCTCGGCAATGAGCAGTTCTTC. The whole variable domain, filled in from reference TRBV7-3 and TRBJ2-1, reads GAGVSQTPSNKVTEKGKYVELRCDPISGHTALYWYRQSLGQGPEFLIYFQGTGAADDSGLPNDRFFAVRPEGSVSTLKIQRTERGDSAVYLCASSPRAGGLGNEQFFGPGTRLTVL.

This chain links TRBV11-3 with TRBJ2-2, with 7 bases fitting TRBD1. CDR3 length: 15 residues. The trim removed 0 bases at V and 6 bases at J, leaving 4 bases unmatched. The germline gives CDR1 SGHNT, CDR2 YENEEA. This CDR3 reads CASSLDLGGPGELFF. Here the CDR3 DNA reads TGTGCCAGCAGCTTAGATCTAGGGGGCCCCGGGGAGCTGTTTTTT.

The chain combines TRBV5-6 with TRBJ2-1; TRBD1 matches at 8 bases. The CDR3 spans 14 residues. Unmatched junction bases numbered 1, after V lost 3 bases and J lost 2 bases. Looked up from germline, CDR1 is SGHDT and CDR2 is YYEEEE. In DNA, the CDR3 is TGTGCCAGCAGCTGGGGACAGGCCTACAATGAGCAGTTCTTC. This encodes CASSWGQAYNEQFF.

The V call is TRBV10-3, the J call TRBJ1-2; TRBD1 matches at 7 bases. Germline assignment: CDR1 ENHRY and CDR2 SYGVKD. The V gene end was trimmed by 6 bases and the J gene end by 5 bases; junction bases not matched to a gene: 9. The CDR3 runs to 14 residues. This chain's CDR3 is CAISPGTALYGYTF. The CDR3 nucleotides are TGTGCCATCAGCCCCGGGACAGCTTTGTATGGCTACACCTTC.

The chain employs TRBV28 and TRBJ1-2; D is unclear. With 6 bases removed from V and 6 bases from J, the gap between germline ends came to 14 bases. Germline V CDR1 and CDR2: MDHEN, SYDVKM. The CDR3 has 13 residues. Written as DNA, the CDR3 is TGTGCCAGCAGGGTAGGCGGGTTCGATGGCTACACCTTC. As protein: CASRVGGFDGYTF.

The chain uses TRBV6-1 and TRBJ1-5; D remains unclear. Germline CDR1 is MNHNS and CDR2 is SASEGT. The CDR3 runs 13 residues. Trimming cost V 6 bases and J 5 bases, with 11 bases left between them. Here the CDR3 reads CASSGLGDQPQHF. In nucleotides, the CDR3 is TGTGCCAGCAGCGGACTAGGTGATCAGCCCCAGCATTTT.

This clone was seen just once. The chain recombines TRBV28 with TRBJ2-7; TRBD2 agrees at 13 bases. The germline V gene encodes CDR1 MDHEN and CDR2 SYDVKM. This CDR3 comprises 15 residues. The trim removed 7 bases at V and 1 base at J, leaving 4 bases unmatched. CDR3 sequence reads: CASTRTSGSSYEQYF. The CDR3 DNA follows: TGTGCCAGCACCCGGACTAGCGGGAGTTCCTACGAGCAGTACTTC.